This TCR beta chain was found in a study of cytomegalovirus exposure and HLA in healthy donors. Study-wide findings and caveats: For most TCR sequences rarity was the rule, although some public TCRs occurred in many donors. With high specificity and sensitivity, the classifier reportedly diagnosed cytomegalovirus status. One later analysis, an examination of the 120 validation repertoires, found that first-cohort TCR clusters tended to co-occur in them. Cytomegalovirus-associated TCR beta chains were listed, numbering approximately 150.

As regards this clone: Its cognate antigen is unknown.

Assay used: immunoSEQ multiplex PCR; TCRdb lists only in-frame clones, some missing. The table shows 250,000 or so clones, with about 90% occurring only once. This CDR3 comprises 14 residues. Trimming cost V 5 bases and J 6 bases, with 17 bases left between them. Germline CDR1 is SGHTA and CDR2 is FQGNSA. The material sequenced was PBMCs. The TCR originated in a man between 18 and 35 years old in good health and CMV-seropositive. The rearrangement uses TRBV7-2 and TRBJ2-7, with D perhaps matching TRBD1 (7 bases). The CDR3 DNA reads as TGTGCCAGCAGCGTGGAGGGGGCGCGGGGCGAGCAGTACTTC. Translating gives CASSVEGARGEQYF.